The 18 T cell receptor beta chains reported below all come from one sample, sequenced in a study of identical twins. Via MiXCR, TCRdb re-called the 5' RACE reads, giving one row per CDR3 protein. The sample includes 650,000 to 750,000 distinct CDR3 sequences, around 20% of them seen just once. This same sample was also part of a study on T cells expressing NK-cell markers.

Sequencing was done on a sample of PBMCs. The receptors stem from a woman aged 18-29 years in good health.

The V call is TRBV6-1, the J call TRBJ2-7; D is perhaps TRBD1 (6 bases). CDR3 length equals 13 residues. V lost 4 bases, J lost 4 bases, and 11 bases lay in between. CDR1 is MNHNS and CDR2 is SASEGT in the germline V gene. As DNA, the CDR3 is TGTGCCAGCAGTGTGGGGGCCGAATACGAGCAGTACTTC. Translating it yields CASSVGAEYEQYF.

This clonotype was counted at least ten times. The J gene is TRBJ1-2, the V gene TRBV20-1; no firm D call. With 6 bases removed from V and 8 bases from J, the gap between germline ends came to 16 bases. The CDR3 runs to 12 residues. CDR1 DFQATT and CDR2 SNEGSKA come from the germline V gene (reference sequence). The CDR3 DNA reads as TGCAGTGCCCCTAGGGAGGGAGAAGGCTACACCTTC. As protein: CSAPREGEGYTF.

The genes are TRBV6-2 or TRBV6-3 and TRBJ2-4, with D perhaps TRBD1 or TRBD2 (6 bases each). The CDR3 is 15 amino acids. Per germline, CDR1 MNHEY and CDR2 SVGEGT. V was trimmed by 2 bases and J by 3 bases, leaving 11 bases between them. The CDR3 protein is CASSYRQEGKNIQYF. The DNA of the CDR3 is TGTGCCAGCAGTTACCGACAGGAGGGCAAAAACATTCAGTACTTC.

This rearrangement joins TRBV10-3 to TRBJ2-1; 7 bases are shared with TRBD2. The CDR3 loop spans 14 amino acids. Germline V gene data show CDR1 as ENHRY and CDR2 as SYGVKD. V dropped 7 bases and J dropped 8; count of bases not matched to a gene: 11. The CDR3 nucleotides are TGTGCCATCACCAAACGACTAGCTTCGGATGAGCAGTTCTTC. It is translated as CAITKRLASDEQFF.

This clonotype was found a few times. This chain links TRBV12-3 or TRBV12-4 with TRBJ2-2, with TRBD1 matching over 8 bases. The V gene end was trimmed by 4 bases and the J gene end by 5 bases; junction bases not matched to a gene: 9. CDR3 length equals 16 residues. The CDR3 nucleotides read TGTGCCAGCAGTTCATGGACAGGGTTTTCGACCGGGGAGCTGTTTTTT. This gives the protein CASSSWTGFSTGELFF.

V and J are TRBV12-3 or TRBV12-4 and TRBJ2-7; TRBD2 matches at 12 bases. With V trimmed by 5 bases and J by 2 bases, 4 bases remained unmatched. The CDR3 runs to 15 residues. The CDR3 bases are TGTGCCAGCAGTCGGACTAGCGGGGATCCCTACGAGCAGTACTTC. Protein product: CASSRTSGDPYEQYF.

This clonotype showed up just a few times. The chain is built from TRBV5-1 and TRBJ2-7, with unresolved D. This CDR3 is 13 amino acids long. Germline CDR1 SGHRS, CDR2 YFSETQ. With 5 bases removed from V and 3 bases from J, the gap between germline ends came to 12 bases. Here the CDR3 reads CASRGFDDYEQYF. For the CDR3, the DNA is TGCGCCAGCAGGGGTTTCGACGACTACGAGCAGTACTTC. The whole variable domain, filled in from reference TRBV5-1 and TRBJ2-7, reads KAGVTQTPRYLIKTRGQQVTLSCSPISGHRSVSWYQQTPGQGLQFLFEYFSETQRNKGNFPGRFSGRQFSNSRSEMNVSTLELGDSALYLCASRGFDDYEQYFGPGTRLTVT.

As concerns this clonotype: Because the CDR3's place on the DNA is in doubt, the DNA is left out and the CDR3 is given as listed by TCRdb. The chain links TRBV7-5 to TRBJ2-5; TRBD1 was called by the table and not checked on the DNA. TRBV7-5 is a pseudogene. With termini counted, the CDR3 has 16 amino acids. The CDR3 loop reads CISVPEARTVRETQYF.

This clonotype was seen many times. The chain links TRBV20-1 to TRBJ2-1; TRBD2 matches 9 bases. The CDR3 runs to 14 residues. CDR1 is DFQATT and CDR2 is SNEGSKA in the germline V gene (reference sequence). V lost 1 base to trimming and J lost 9 bases; unmatched junction nucleotides: 7. CDR3 residues: CSARVAGGPIEQFF. Written as DNA, the CDR3 is TGCAGTGCTAGAGTGGCGGGGGGGCCGATTGAGCAGTTCTTC.

The gene calls are TRBV7-9 and TRBJ2-5, with no clear D. In germline, CDR1 is SEHNR, CDR2 FQNEAQ (reference sequence). The CDR3 runs to 12 residues. The ends were cut back, 6 bases at V and 5 bases at J, with 10 bases in the middle. DNA for the CDR3: TGTGCCAGCAGTCAAAGCTCGGAGACCCAGTACTTC. The encoded protein is CASSQSSETQYF.

This clonotype was observed at least ten times. The chain uses TRBV6-2 or TRBV6-3 and TRBJ2-7; no definite D call. Germline V lookup: CDR1 MNHEY, CDR2 SVGEGT. V was trimmed by 7 bases and J by 3 bases, leaving 13 bases between them. This CDR3 has 13 residues. CDR3 sequence: CASTSTEFYEQYF. The CDR3, as DNA: TGTGCCAGCACCTCCACAGAATTCTACGAGCAGTACTTC.

This chain uses TRBV5-1 with TRBJ2-5; D uncertain. The CDR3 has 10 amino acids. Germline V gives CDR1 SGHRS, CDR2 YFSETQ. V gave up 9 bases and J gave up 5 bases, with 8 bases separating them. The CDR3 region has the DNA TGCGCCACACCTTCCGAGACCCAGTACTTC. Translation: CATPSETQYF. Full variable domain (remainder filled in from reference TRBV5-1 and TRBJ2-5): KAGVTQTPRYLIKTRGQQVTLSCSPISGHRSVSWYQQTPGQGLQFLFEYFSETQRNKGNFPGRFSGRQFSNSRSEMNVSTLELGDSALYLCATPSETQYFGPGTRLLVL.

The chain combines TRBV12-3 or TRBV12-4 with TRBJ2-5, with a possible D match to TRBD1 (6 bases). The CDR3 sequence is 13 residues long. Trimming removed 10 bases at V and 4 bases at J, with 16 bases between. The CDR3: CATELQGAETQYF. The CDR3, as DNA: TGTGCCACCGAACTACAGGGTGCAGAGACCCAGTACTTC.

This clonotype came up many times. The CDR3 nucleotides are TGCAGTGCTGGAGGGGGGGACAATCAGCCCCAGCATTTT. Its protein is CSAGGGDNQPQHF. The chain recombines TRBV20-1 with TRBJ1-5; the D gene is possibly TRBD1 (6 bases). Germline V gives CDR1 DFQATT, CDR2 SNEGSKA (reference sequence). The CDR3 is 13 amino acids. Trimming took 5 bases from V and 3 from J, leaving 11 bases between them.

The chain joins TRBV12-3 or TRBV12-4 to TRBJ2-1; TRBD2 aligns across 8 bases. The CDR3 extends over 17 amino acids. With V trimmed by 7 bases and J by 7 bases, 18 bases remained unmatched. DNA for the CDR3: TGTGCCAGCACCCGTCGGATCCCGGCGGGGGGCGGTAATGAGCAGTTCTTC. This gives the protein CASTRRIPAGGGNEQFF.

This clonotype was counted only a few times. The junction and the germline gene differ at one end; a read error may be behind it. This CDR3 reads CAITEGRMRTDTQYF. The DNA of the CDR3 is TGTGCCATCACTGAGGGAAGGATGCGCACAGATACGCAGTATTTT. V gene TRBV10-3 combines with J gene TRBJ2-3; possibly TRBD2 for D (5 bases). There are 15 residues in the CDR3. CDR1 and CDR2 (germline): ENHRY, SYGVKD.

This clonotype was observed a handful of times. The chain has TRBV12-3 or TRBV12-4 and TRBJ2-1; D ambiguous. The V gene lost 3 bases and the J gene lost 6 bases, with 15 bases spanning the gap. CDR3 length: 15 residues. The CDR3 DNA reads TGTGCCAGCAGTTTGGTGCACTCAGTATTCAATGAGCAGTTCTTC. The encoded protein is CASSLVHSVFNEQFF.

The rearrangement uses TRBV12-3 or TRBV12-4 and TRBJ2-5; D is unclear. The V and J ends lost 6 bases and 0 bases respectively, with 11 bases between them. The CDR3 is made up of 14 amino acids. CDR3 in DNA: TGTGCCAGCAGCAGAGGACGGAACCAAGAGACCCAGTACTTC. Translated, it gives CASSRGRNQETQYF.